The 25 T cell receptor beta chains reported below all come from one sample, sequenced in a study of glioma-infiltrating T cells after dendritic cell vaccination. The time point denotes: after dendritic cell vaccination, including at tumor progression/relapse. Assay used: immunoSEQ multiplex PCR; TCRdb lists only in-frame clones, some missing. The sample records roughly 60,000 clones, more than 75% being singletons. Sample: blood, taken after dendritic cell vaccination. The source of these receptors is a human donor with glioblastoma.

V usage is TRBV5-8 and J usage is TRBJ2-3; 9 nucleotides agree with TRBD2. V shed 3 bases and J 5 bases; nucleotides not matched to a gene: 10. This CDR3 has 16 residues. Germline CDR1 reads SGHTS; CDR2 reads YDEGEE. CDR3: CASSSGVAGVGDTQYF. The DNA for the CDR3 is TGTGCCAGCAGCTCCGGAGTAGCGGGGGTGGGAGATACGCAGTATTTT.

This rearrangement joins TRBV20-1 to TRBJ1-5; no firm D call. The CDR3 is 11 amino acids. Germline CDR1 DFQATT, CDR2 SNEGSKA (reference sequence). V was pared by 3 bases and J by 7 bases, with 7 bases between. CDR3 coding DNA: TGCAGTGCTAGTGACATCCAGCCCCAGCATTTT. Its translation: CSASDIQPQHF.

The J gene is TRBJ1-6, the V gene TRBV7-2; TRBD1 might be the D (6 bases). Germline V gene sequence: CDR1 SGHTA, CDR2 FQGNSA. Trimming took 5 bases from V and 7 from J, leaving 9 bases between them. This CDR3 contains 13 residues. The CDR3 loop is CASSPDRNSPLHF. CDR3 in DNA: TGTGCCAGCAGCCCAGACAGGAATTCACCCCTCCACTTT.

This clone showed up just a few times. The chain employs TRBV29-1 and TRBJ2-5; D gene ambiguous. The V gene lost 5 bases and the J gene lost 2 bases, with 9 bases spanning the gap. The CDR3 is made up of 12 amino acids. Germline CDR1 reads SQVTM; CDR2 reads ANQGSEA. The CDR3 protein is CSVLTGQETQYF. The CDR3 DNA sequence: TGCAGCGTTTTAACGGGTCAAGAGACCCAGTACTTC.

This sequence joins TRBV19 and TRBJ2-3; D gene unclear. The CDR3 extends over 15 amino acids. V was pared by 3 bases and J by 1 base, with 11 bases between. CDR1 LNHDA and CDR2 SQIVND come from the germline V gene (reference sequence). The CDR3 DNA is TGTGCCAGTAGTATTGGTAACTTCCGCACAGATACGCAGTATTTT. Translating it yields CASSIGNFRTDTQYF.

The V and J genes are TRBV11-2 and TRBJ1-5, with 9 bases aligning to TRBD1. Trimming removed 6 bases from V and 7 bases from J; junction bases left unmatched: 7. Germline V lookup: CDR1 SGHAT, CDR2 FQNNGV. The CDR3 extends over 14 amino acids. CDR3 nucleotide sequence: TGTGCCAGCAGTCAACAGGGGGCACGGCAGCCCCAGCATTTT. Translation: CASSQQGARQPQHF.

CDR3 DNA: TGTGCCAGCAACCAACGACAGGGGGCATCCTATGGCTACACCTTC. Residues: CASNQRQGASYGYTF. The rearrangement uses TRBV7-2 and TRBJ1-2, with 10 bases identical to TRBD1. Germline trimming cut 7 bases from V and 4 bases from J; bases unmatched to any gene: 9. Germline CDR1 is SGHTA and CDR2 is FQGNSA. The CDR3 loop spans 15 amino acids.

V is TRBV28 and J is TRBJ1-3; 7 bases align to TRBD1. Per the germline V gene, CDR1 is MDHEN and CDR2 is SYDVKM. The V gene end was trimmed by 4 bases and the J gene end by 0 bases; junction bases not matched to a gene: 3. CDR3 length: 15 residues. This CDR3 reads CASSYQGGSGNTIYF. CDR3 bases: TGTGCCAGCAGTTACCAGGGGGGCTCTGGAAACACCATATATTTT.

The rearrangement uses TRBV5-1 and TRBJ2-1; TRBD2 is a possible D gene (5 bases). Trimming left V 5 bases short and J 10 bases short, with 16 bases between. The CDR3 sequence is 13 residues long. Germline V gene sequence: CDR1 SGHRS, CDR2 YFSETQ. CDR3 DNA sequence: TGCGCCAGCAGGAAACTAGGATCCGTCGAGCAGTTCTTC. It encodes CASRKLGSVEQFF.

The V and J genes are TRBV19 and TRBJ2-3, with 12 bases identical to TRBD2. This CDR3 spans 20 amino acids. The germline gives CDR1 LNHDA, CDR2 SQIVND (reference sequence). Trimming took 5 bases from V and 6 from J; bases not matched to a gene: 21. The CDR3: CASSGTLAGGLSGYSDTQYF. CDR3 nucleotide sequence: TGTGCCAGTAGTGGGACACTAGCGGGGGGCCTATCGGGGTATTCGGATACGCAGTATTTT. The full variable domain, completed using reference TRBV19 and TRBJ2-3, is DGGITQSPKYLFRKEGQNVTLSCEQNLNHDAMYWYRQDPGQGLRLIYYSQIVNDFQKGDIAEGYSVSREKKESFPLTVTSAQKNPTAFYLCASSGTLAGGLSGYSDTQYFGPGTRLTVL.

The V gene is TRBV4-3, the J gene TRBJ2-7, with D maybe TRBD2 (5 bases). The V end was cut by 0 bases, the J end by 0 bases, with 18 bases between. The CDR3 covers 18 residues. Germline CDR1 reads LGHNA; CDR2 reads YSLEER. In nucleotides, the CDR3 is TGCGCCAGCAGCCAAGATTTACTCAGGACTCCAAGCTCCTACGAGCAGTACTTC. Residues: CASSQDLLRTPSSYEQYF.

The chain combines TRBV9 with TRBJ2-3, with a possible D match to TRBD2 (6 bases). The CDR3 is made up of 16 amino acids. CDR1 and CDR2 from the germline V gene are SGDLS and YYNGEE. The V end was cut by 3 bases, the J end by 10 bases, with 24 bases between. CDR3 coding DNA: TGTGCCAGCAGCGGAACAACTAGCTCTCGGGGATACGCGCAGTATTTT. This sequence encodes CASSGTTSSRGYAQYF. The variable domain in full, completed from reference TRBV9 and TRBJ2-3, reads DSGVTQTPKHLITATGQRVTLRCSPRSGDLSVYWYQQSLDQGLQFLIQYYNGEERAKGNILERFSAQQFPDLHSELNLSSLELGDSALYFCASSGTTSSRGYAQYFGPGTRLTVL.

The DNA of the CDR3 is TGCGCCAGCAGCTTGGGGTTCGGGACAGGGCGCACCTACGAGCAGTACTTC. Its translation is CASSLGFGTGRTYEQYF. This chain connects TRBV5-1 to TRBJ2-7, with TRBD1 identical over 9 bases. This CDR3 has 17 amino acids. The germline V gene has CDR1 SGHRS and CDR2 YFSETQ. V was clipped by 0 bases and J by 2 bases; unmatched bases: 9.

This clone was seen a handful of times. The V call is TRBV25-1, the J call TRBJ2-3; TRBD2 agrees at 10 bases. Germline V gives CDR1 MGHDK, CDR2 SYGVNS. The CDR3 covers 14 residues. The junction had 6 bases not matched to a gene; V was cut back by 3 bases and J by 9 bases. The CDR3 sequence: CASSDLLSGGTQYF. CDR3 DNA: TGTGCCAGCAGTGACCTCCTTAGCGGGGGGACGCAGTATTTT.

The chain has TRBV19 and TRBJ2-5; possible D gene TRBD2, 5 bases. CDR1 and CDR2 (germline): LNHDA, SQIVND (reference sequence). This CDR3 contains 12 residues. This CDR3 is CDNRRVHETQYF. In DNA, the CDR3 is TGTGACAATAGGCGGGTCCATGAGACCCAGTACTTC.

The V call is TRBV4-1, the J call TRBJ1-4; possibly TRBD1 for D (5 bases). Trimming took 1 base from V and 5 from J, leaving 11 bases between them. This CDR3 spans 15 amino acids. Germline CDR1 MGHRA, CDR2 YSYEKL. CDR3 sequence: CASSQVAQENEKLFF. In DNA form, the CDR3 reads TGCGCCAGCAGCCAAGTGGCACAGGAAAATGAAAAACTGTTTTTT.

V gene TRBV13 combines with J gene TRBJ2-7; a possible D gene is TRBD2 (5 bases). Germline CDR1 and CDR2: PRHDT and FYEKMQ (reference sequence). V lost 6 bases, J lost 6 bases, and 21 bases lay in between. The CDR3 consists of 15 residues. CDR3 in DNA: TGTGCCAGCAGTTACTCAGCTGGGAGAAGATTCGAGCAGTACTTC. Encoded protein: CASSYSAGRRFEQYF.

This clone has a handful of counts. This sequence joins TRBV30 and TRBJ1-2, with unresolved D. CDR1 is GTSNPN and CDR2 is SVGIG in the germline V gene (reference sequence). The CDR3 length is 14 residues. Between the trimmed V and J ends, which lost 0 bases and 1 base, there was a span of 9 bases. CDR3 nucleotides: TGTGCCTGGAGTGTTACTAGATATAACTATGGCTACACCTTC. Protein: CAWSVTRYNYGYTF.

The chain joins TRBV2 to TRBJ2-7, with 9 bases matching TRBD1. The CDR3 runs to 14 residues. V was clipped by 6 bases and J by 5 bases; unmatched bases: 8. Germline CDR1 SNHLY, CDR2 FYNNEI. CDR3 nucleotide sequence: TGTGCCAGCAGGGAGACAGGGGGGGGCAACGAGCAGTACTTC. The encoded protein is CASRETGGGNEQYF.

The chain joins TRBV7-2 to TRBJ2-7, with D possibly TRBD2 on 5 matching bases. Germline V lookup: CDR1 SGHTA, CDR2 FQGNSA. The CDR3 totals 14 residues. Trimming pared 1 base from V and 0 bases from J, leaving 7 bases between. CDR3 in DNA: TGTGCCAGCAGCTTAGTGGGGAGCTCCTACGAGCAGTACTTC. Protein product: CASSLVGSSYEQYF.

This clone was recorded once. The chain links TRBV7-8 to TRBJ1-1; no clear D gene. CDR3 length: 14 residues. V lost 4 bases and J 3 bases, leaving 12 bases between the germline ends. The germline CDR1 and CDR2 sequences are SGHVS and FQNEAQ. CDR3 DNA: TGTGCCAGCAGCTCCCGAGGCGCGTACACTGAAGCTTTCTTT. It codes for CASSSRGAYTEAFF. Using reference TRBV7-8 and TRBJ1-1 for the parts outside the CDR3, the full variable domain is GAGVSQSPRYKVAKRGQDVALRCDPISGHVSLFWYQQALGQGPEFLTYFQNEAQLDKSGLPSDRFFAERPEGSVSTLKIQRTQQEDSAVYLCASSSRGAYTEAFFGQGTRLTVV.

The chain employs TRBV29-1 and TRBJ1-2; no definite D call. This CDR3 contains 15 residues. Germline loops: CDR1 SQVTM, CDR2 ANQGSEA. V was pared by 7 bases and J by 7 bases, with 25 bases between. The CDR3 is CSAIRAGSYSSGYTF. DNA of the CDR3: TGCAGCGCAATTCGGGCGGGCTCCTACTCTAGTGGCTACACCTTC.

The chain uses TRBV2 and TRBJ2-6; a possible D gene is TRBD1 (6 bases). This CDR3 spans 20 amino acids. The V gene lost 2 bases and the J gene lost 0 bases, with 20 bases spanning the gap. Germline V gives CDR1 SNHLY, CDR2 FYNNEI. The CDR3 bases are TGTGCCAGCAGTGAAAGAACCCCAAAACAGGGTCCCTCTGGGGCCAACGTCCTGACTTTC. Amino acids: CASSERTPKQGPSGANVLTF.

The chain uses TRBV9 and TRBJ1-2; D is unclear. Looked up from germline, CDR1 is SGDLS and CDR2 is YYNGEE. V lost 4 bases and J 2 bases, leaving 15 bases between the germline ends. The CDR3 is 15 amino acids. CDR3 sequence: CASSPPMEGNYGYTF. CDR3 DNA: TGTGCCAGCAGCCCCCCGATGGAGGGCAACTATGGCTACACCTTC.

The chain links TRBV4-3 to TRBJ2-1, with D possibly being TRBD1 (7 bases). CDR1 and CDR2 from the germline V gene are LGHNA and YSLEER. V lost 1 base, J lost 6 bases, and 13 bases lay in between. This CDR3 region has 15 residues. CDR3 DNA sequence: TGCGCCAGCAGCCAAGGGAGGGGGCGAATCAATGAGCAGTTCTTC. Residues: CASSQGRGRINEQFF.